A single sample gave rise to the 13 T cell receptor beta chains below, sequenced in a study of blood T cell repertoires in COVID-19. Produced via immunoSEQ multiplex PCR; TCRdb's table is partial and in-frame only. Of approximately 220,000 clones in the sample, about four fifths were seen once. Sequencing used PBMCs or T cells enriched from blood (not recorded which). The source is a woman aged 40-49 years who had been exposed to COVID-19.

This clone has only a few counts. The chain links TRBV27 to TRBJ1-1, with 9 positions matching TRBD1. The CDR3 covers 15 residues. In germline, CDR1 is MNHEY, CDR2 SMNVEV (reference sequence). J was trimmed by 2 bases and V by 5 bases; bases with no gene match: 6. CDR3 coding DNA: TGTGCCAGCAGTACCCGACAGGGGGGAAACACTGAAGCTTTCTTT. Amino acid sequence: CASSTRQGGNTEAFF.

This chain joins TRBV5-4 and TRBJ2-5, with 12 bases fitting TRBD2. The germline CDR1 and CDR2 sequences are SGHNT and YYREEE (reference sequence). J gave up 6 bases and V 4 bases, and 13 bases lay outside the gene matches. The length of the CDR3 is 17 residues. CDR3 DNA: TGTGCCAGCAGCCCTAGCGGGGGGGCGGGTCTTCGGAAGACCCAGTACTTC. Its protein product is CASSPSGGAGLRKTQYF.

This clone was observed a few times. The chain carries TRBV30 and TRBJ1-5; a weak D match, TRBD1 (5 bases). The germline V gene encodes CDR1 GTSNPN and CDR2 SVGIG (reference sequence). This CDR3 contains 11 residues. CDR3 amino acids: CAEQGNQPQHF. The CDR3 DNA sequence: TGTGCAGAACAGGGCAATCAGCCCCAGCATTTT.

The chain is built from TRBV12-3 or TRBV12-4 and TRBJ1-1; tentatively, D is TRBD1 (5 bases). The ends were cut back, 1 base at V and 5 bases at J, with 8 bases in the middle. This CDR3 has 13 amino acids. This CDR3 is CASSLVGRTEAFF. The CDR3 coding sequence is TGTGCCAGCAGTTTAGTGGGGCGAACTGAAGCTTTCTTT.

The chain joins TRBV7-8 to TRBJ1-2; a possible D gene is TRBD1 (5 bases). The CDR3 runs to 16 residues. Trimming shortened V by 4 bases and J by 2 bases, and 17 bases separated the two germline ends. Germline assignment: CDR1 SGHVS and CDR2 FQNEAQ. The CDR3 is CASSSVRDRGNYGYTF. The CDR3 DNA reads as TGTGCCAGCAGCTCGGTCAGAGACCGGGGGAACTATGGCTACACCTTC.

This chain joins TRBV13 and TRBJ1-1, with 9 bases lining up with TRBD1. This CDR3 has 17 amino acids. Germline CDR1 PRHDT, CDR2 FYEKMQ (reference sequence). V was pared by 7 bases and J by 1 base, with 13 bases of the junction left unmatched. Here the CDR3 reads CASTKTRTGEGNTEAFF. DNA for the CDR3: TGTGCCAGCACCAAGACCCGGACAGGGGAGGGGAACACTGAAGCTTTCTTT. Filled out from reference TRBV13 and TRBJ1-1, the complete variable domain reads AAGVIQSPRHLIKEKRETATLKCYPIPRHDTVYWYQQGPGQDPQFLISFYEKMQSDKGSIPDRFSAQQFSDYHSELNMSSLELGDSALYFCASTKTRTGEGNTEAFFGQGTRLTVV.

The chain couples TRBV6-6 to TRBJ1-1; 8 positions agree with TRBD1. Germline V gene lookup returns CDR1 MNHNY and CDR2 SVGAGI (reference sequence). V was pared by 4 bases and J by 5 bases, with 6 bases of the junction left unmatched. The CDR3 totals 14 residues. This CDR3 is CASSSGGRGTEAFF. DNA for the CDR3: TGTGCCAGCAGTTCAGGGGGCCGGGGAACTGAAGCTTTCTTT.

The chain links TRBV9 to TRBJ2-3; 12 nucleotides agree with TRBD2. J gave up 1 base and V 4 bases, and 4 bases lay outside the gene matches. The CDR3 has 16 amino acids. CDR1 and CDR2 from the germline V gene are SGDLS and YYNGEE. The CDR3 coding sequence is TGTGCCAGCAGCAGACTAGCGGGGGAGGGCACAGATACGCAGTATTTT. Translation gives CASSRLAGEGTDTQYF.

This clone occurred a few times. V gene TRBV7-2 combines with J gene TRBJ1-2, with 7 bases aligning to TRBD1. After removal of 5 bases from V and 6 bases from J, the junction contained 18 bases not matched to a gene. This CDR3 spans 17 amino acids. Germline CDR1 is SGHTA and CDR2 is FQGNSA. In nucleotides, the CDR3 is TGTGCCAGCAGCCCCCGAAGGGGGCTCATCAGGAATGATGGCTACACCTTC. It codes for CASSPRRGLIRNDGYTF. Complete variable domain (other parts from reference TRBV7-2 and TRBJ1-2): GAGVSQSPSNKVTEKGKDVELRCDPISGHTALYWYRQSLGQGLEFLIYFQGNSAPDKSGLPSDRFSAERTGGSVSTLTIQRTQQEDSAVYLCASSPRRGLIRNDGYTFGSGTRLTVV.

This clone appeared once. Here the CDR3 DNA reads TGTGCCAGCAGCCAAGTGGTAACCCGGAGCACTGAAGCTTTCTTT. Amino acids: CASSQVVTRSTEAFF. The chain uses TRBV14 and TRBJ1-1; D not resolved. V was trimmed by 1 base and J by 4 bases, leaving 13 bases between them. In germline, CDR1 is SGHDN, CDR2 FVKESK. The CDR3 sequence is 15 residues long.

The chain couples TRBV7-8 to TRBJ1-4, with 7 positions matching TRBD1. V shed 5 bases and J 7 bases; nucleotides not matched to a gene: 4. The CDR3 is made up of 13 amino acids. From germline, CDR1 is SGHVS and CDR2 FQNEAQ. The CDR3 sequence: CASSIGTVEKLFF. CDR3 DNA: TGTGCCAGCAGCATAGGGACAGTTGAAAAACTGTTTTTT.

This rearrangement joins TRBV5-6 to TRBJ2-5; D gene uncertain. Trimming shortened V by 5 bases and J by 1 base, and 9 bases separated the two germline ends. CDR1 SGHDT and CDR2 YYEEEE come from the germline V gene. CDR3 size: 13 residues. The CDR3 DNA is TGTGCCAGCAGGGTTATCGGCCAAGAGACCCAGTACTTC. This gives the protein CASRVIGQETQYF.

This clone was seen a single time. The genes are TRBV5-1 and TRBJ2-6, with D perhaps TRBD2 (7 bases). V was shortened by 3 bases and J by 0 bases, with 28 bases between the two germline ends. The CDR3 runs to 22 residues. CDR1 is SGHRS and CDR2 is YFSETQ in the germline V gene. CDR3 sequence: CASSSPSHREGIIGSGANVLTF. CDR3 in DNA: TGCGCCAGCAGCTCCCCCTCCCACAGGGAGGGAATTATTGGCTCTGGGGCCAACGTCCTGACTTTC.